This T cell receptor (beta chain) was identified during a study of T-cell reconstitution after alpha-beta-depleted transplantation in children. Study-wide points: At one year after transplant, newly produced T cells mostly accounted for T-cell counts and diversity.

For TCRbeta, the library was prepared with unique molecular identifiers. TCRdb re-called the PCR reads through MiXCR, storing one row per CDR3 protein. The sample lists hundreds of thousands of distinct CDR3 sequences; roughly 24% were seen once. There are 16 residues in the CDR3. V lost 5 bases to trimming and J lost 2 bases; unmatched junction nucleotides: 5. With respect to this clonotype: Its antigen is currently unknown.

The chain links TRBV12-3 or TRBV12-4 to TRBJ2-3; TRBD2 matches 12 bases. The receptor comes from a boy in the first two years of life who had a stem cell transplant for acute myeloid leukemia, so the T cells may come from the graft donor. Source: PBMCs, mostly from graft donor cells, taken 360 days after TCRalphabeta/CD19-depleted stem cell transplant. The CDR3, as DNA: TGTGCCAGCAGTCCTGGACTAGCGGGGAACACAGATACGCAGTATTTT. Amino acid sequence: CASSPGLAGNTDTQYF.